These 8 T cell receptor beta chains were sequenced from one sample in a study of blood T cell repertoires in COVID-19. Profiled with immunoSEQ multiplex PCR; TCRdb holds only in-frame clones, not every one. Among 90,000 to 150,000 clones listed, approximately 85% were seen once. Sequencing input: peripheral blood. These receptors all stem from a man older than 75 with acute or convalescent COVID-19.

The chain uses TRBV5-4 and TRBJ1-4; 7 nucleotides agree with TRBD1. From germline, CDR1 is SGHNT and CDR2 YYREEE (reference sequence). CDR3 length: 15 amino acids. V lost 2 bases, J lost 5 bases, and 6 bases stayed unmatched. DNA of the CDR3: TGTGCCAGCAGCTTAGACCCGGACAGGAATGAAAAACTGTTTTTT. It codes for CASSLDPDRNEKLFF. The full variable domain, with the rest looked up from reference TRBV5-4 and TRBJ1-4, is ETGVTQSPTHLIKTRGQQVTLRCSSQSGHNTVSWYQQALGQGPQFIFQYYREEENGRGNFPPRFSGLQFPNYSSELNVNALELDDSALYLCASSLDPDRNEKLFFGSGTQLSVL.

This sequence joins TRBV2 and TRBJ1-6, with D possibly matching TRBD1 (6 bases). CDR1 and CDR2 from the germline V gene are SNHLY and FYNNEI. This CDR3 contains 13 residues. V gave up 11 bases and J gave up 7 bases, with 15 bases separating them. The CDR3 spells CAGSGGRNSPLHF. The CDR3 DNA sequence: TGTGCCGGGAGTGGGGGGCGGAATTCACCCCTCCACTTT.

Note on this clone: This CDR3 is also generated by other DNA sequences in the sample. V and J are TRBV9 and TRBJ2-5; 9 nucleotides align to TRBD2. V was pared by 2 bases and J by 5 bases, with 7 bases of the junction left unmatched. The CDR3 length is 15 residues. CDR1 and CDR2 from the germline V gene are SGDLS and YYNGEE. The DNA of the CDR3 is TGTGCCAGCAGCGTTGAGCGGGAGGAAGGGGAGACCCAGTACTTC. Amino acids: CASSVEREEGETQYF.

V is TRBV2 and J is TRBJ2-1; 9 bases are shared with TRBD2. J gave up 1 base and V 2 bases, and 0 bases lay outside the gene matches. Germline loops: CDR1 SNHLY, CDR2 FYNNEI. This CDR3 contains 15 residues. CDR3 sequence (DNA): TGTGCCAGCAGTGAACTAGCGGGATCCTACAATGAGCAGTTCTTC. Protein product: CASSELAGSYNEQFF.

J is TRBJ1-5 and V is TRBV19; TRBD1 aligns across 7 bases. V trimming: 5 bases; J trimming: 3 bases; junction bases outside the gene matches: 10. This CDR3 is built from 16 residues. Germline-derived CDR1 and CDR2 are LNHDA and SQIVND (reference sequence). Here the CDR3 DNA reads TGTGCCAGTAGTTTTTCCGCGGGACAGCTCAATCAGCCCCAGCATTTT. Protein product: CASSFSAGQLNQPQHF.

J is TRBJ1-1 and V is TRBV30; 7 bases match TRBD1. The germline CDR1 and CDR2 sequences are GTSNPN and SVGIG (reference sequence). Trimming at V came to 2 bases and at J to 0 bases, leaving 3 bases not matched to a gene. The CDR3 consists of 14 residues. This CDR3 reads CAWSSRGLNTEAFF. The CDR3 DNA is TGTGCCTGGAGTTCTAGGGGGCTGAACACTGAAGCTTTCTTT.

CDR3: CASRGTELYEQYF. Written as DNA, the CDR3 is TGTGCCAGCAGAGGGACAGAGCTCTACGAGCAGTACTTC. The V call is TRBV12-3 or TRBV12-4, the J call TRBJ2-7; 7 bases agree with TRBD1. The CDR3 totals 13 residues. J was trimmed by 3 bases and V by 6 bases; bases with no gene match: 5.

The chain joins TRBV19 to TRBJ1-2; 9 nucleotides agree with TRBD1. From germline, CDR1 is LNHDA and CDR2 SQIVND (reference sequence). The length of the CDR3 is 14 residues. The trim removed 3 bases at V and 3 bases at J, leaving 2 bases unmatched. The CDR3 here is CASSMGQGYYGYTF. CDR3 nucleotide sequence: TGTGCCAGTAGTATGGGACAGGGATACTATGGCTACACCTTC.